Below, 26 T cell receptor beta chains from the same sample are listed, as sequenced in a study of T-cell reconstitution after alpha-beta-depleted transplantation in children. Unique molecular identifiers were incorporated during preparation of the TCRbeta library. Via MiXCR, TCRdb re-called the PCR reads, giving one row per CDR3 protein. The table lists 200,000 to 300,000 distinct CDR3 sequences, roughly 7.7% of them singletons. The source was PBMCs, mostly from graft donor cells, collected 180 days after TCRalphabeta/CD19-depleted stem cell transplant. Receptor source: a male patient aged 5 to 17 who had a stem cell transplant for acute lymphoblastic leukemia, so the T cells may come from the graft donor.

This clonotype was detected ten times or more. The genes are TRBV12-3 or TRBV12-4 and TRBJ2-7; 11 bases align to TRBD2. The CDR3 totals 14 residues. V dropped 5 bases and J dropped 7; count of bases not matched to a gene: 7. The CDR3 loop reads CASSPRVAGGEQYF. As DNA, the CDR3 is TGTGCCAGCAGTCCTCGGGTAGCGGGAGGGGAGCAGTACTTC.

Many counts were recorded for this clonotype. This chain connects TRBV28 to TRBJ2-5; D is perhaps TRBD1 or TRBD2 (6 bases each). Trimming removed 3 bases from V and 5 bases from J, with 16 bases in between. This CDR3 spans 15 amino acids. Germline V gene data show CDR1 as MDHEN and CDR2 as SYDVKM. This CDR3 reads CASSFPQGRRETQYF. CDR3 sequence (DNA): TGTGCCAGCAGTTTCCCGCAGGGGAGGAGGGAGACCCAGTACTTC.

This clonotype was seen ten or more times. The chain is built from TRBV12-3 or TRBV12-4 and TRBJ1-6, with 9 bases that match TRBD1. The CDR3 length is 16 residues. The V segment lost 7 bases and the J segment 6 bases; nucleotides outside the gene matches: 10. DNA for the CDR3: TGTGCCAGCAAAAGGGGACAGGGCTTCTTTAATTCACCCCTCCACTTT. This gives the protein CASKRGQGFFNSPLHF.

This clonotype was detected once. The junction does not match germline at one end; this may be a read error. V and J are TRBV23-1 and TRBJ2-5; D is ambiguous. TRBV23-1 belongs to the ORF category, with a function that is uncertain. The CDR3 has 11 amino acids. The chain's CDR3 is CASSQQENQYF. In nucleotides, the CDR3 is TGCGCCAGCAGTCAACAAGAGAACCAGTACTTC.

This clonotype has at least ten counts. The CDR3 DNA reads as TGCGCCAGCAGCTCCCGGGAGAAACCCTACGAGCAGTACTTC. This sequence encodes CASSSREKPYEQYF. This chain connects TRBV5-1 to TRBJ2-7; maybe TRBD2 (6 bases). Germline V gives CDR1 SGHRS, CDR2 YFSETQ. V shed 3 bases and J shed 2 bases, with 12 bases lying between them. This CDR3 spans 14 amino acids. The full variable domain, in which reference TRBV5-1 and TRBJ2-7 provide the parts outside the CDR3, is KAGVTQTPRYLIKTRGQQVTLSCSPISGHRSVSWYQQTPGQGLQFLFEYFSETQRNKGNFPGRFSGRQFSNSRSEMNVSTLELGDSALYLCASSSREKPYEQYFGPGTRLTVT.

As for this clonotype: A junction end diverges from the germline sequence, so it may reflect a read error. The chain links TRBV12-3 or TRBV12-4 to TRBJ2-1, with D unclear. The CDR3 is 12 amino acids. CDR3 sequence (DNA): TGTGCCAGCACCCCTGGTAGCAATCAGCAGTTCTTC. Its translation: CASTPGSNQQFF.

This clonotype was recorded at least ten times. The V and J genes are TRBV6-1 and TRBJ2-7; 13 nucleotides agree with TRBD2. V trimming: 6 bases; J trimming: 4 bases; junction bases outside the gene matches: 9. The CDR3 length is 16 residues. Germline CDR1 MNHNS, CDR2 SASEGT. CDR3 protein: CASSSGLAGVGYEQYF. DNA for the CDR3: TGTGCCAGCAGCTCCGGACTAGCGGGAGTAGGATACGAGCAGTACTTC.

This clonotype was observed at least ten times. The V call is TRBV25-1, the J call TRBJ1-4; D remains unclear. The CDR3 loop spans 15 amino acids. Germline V gives CDR1 MGHDK, CDR2 SYGVNS. The V gene lost 3 bases and the J gene lost 5 bases, with 13 bases spanning the gap. This chain's CDR3 is CASSDVKSVNEKLFF. In nucleotides, the CDR3 is TGTGCCAGCAGTGACGTGAAGAGTGTGAATGAAAAACTGTTTTTT.

This clonotype came up many times. The chain carries TRBV5-4 and TRBJ2-7; D uncertain. The CDR3 contains 14 residues. In germline, CDR1 is SGHNT, CDR2 YYREEE (reference sequence). V was clipped by 7 bases and J by 0 bases, with 14 bases between them. The CDR3 sequence: CASGDTESSYEQYF. The CDR3 DNA is TGTGCCAGCGGAGACACTGAAAGCTCCTACGAGCAGTACTTC.

This clonotype was counted ten times or more. CDR3 region: CASTLALSRFNEQFF. CDR3 in DNA: TGTGCCAGCACCCTCGCGCTAAGCCGTTTCAATGAGCAGTTCTTC. The chain recombines TRBV5-5 with TRBJ2-1; D remains ambiguous. Looked up from germline, CDR1 is SGHKS and CDR2 is YYEKEE (reference sequence). CDR3 length: 15 residues. The ends were cut back, 6 bases at V and 6 bases at J, with 19 bases in the middle.

This clonotype was seen many times. The chain uses TRBV27 and TRBJ2-2; D gene uncertain. V dropped 3 bases and J dropped 8 bases, with 7 bases sitting between them. The CDR3 runs 12 residues. Per germline, CDR1 MNHEY and CDR2 SMNVEV (reference sequence). The CDR3 DNA follows: TGTGCCAGCAGTTTCCCCGGGGGGGAGCTGTTTTTT. Protein: CASSFPGGELFF.

This clonotype was counted ten times or more. This chain connects TRBV5-1 to TRBJ1-1; D gene uncertain. This CDR3 comprises 19 residues. Germline V gene lookup returns CDR1 SGHRS and CDR2 YFSETQ. Trimming removed 0 bases at V and 0 bases at J, with 21 bases between. This CDR3 is CASSLGLRVLGKVNTEAFF. CDR3 bases: TGCGCCAGCAGCTTGGGGCTTCGGGTTCTTGGGAAGGTGAACACTGAAGCTTTCTTT.

At least ten counts were recorded for this clonotype. The chain links TRBV20-1 to TRBJ1-2; D possibly corresponds to TRBD1 (6 bases). V dropped 3 bases and J dropped 8 bases, with 19 bases sitting between them. CDR1 is DFQATT, CDR2 SNEGSKA, per germline (reference sequence). This CDR3 has 14 amino acids. This chain's CDR3 is CSARPTYREEGYTF. The CDR3 DNA follows: TGCAGTGCTAGGCCTACTTACAGGGAAGAGGGCTACACCTTC.

This clonotype occurred a few times. A much bigger clone sits one base away, suggesting this may be a read error. The chain joins TRBV20-1 to TRBJ2-7; D gene ambiguous. This CDR3 is built from 15 residues. V lost 3 bases and J 2 bases, leaving 17 bases between the germline ends. The germline V gene has CDR1 DFQATT and CDR2 SNEGSKA (reference sequence). The CDR3 coding sequence is TGCAGTGCTAGCGACCTTGGCTTAGGCCCCTACGAGCAGTACTTC. Translation: CSASDLGLGPYEQYF.

This clonotype was seen repeatedly, ten times or more. J is TRBJ2-5 and V is TRBV25-1; D not certain. Trimming took 7 bases from V and 4 from J, leaving 13 bases between them. Per the germline V gene, CDR1 is MGHDK and CDR2 is SYGVNS. The CDR3 extends over 13 amino acids. CDR3 sequence (DNA): TGTGCCAGCACCCCAAGAGAGAGAGAGACCCAGTACTTC. Its translation is CASTPRERETQYF.

This clonotype was picked up a small number of times. The rearrangement joins TRBV2 to TRBJ1-6; 7 positions agree with TRBD1. CDR3 size: 13 residues. V trimming: 6 bases; J trimming: 9 bases; junction bases outside the gene matches: 5. Germline V CDR1 and CDR2: SNHLY, FYNNEI. The CDR3 nucleotides are TGTGCCAGCAGCCGGGACAGAGTTTCACCCCTCCACTTT. Translated, it gives CASSRDRVSPLHF.

This clonotype has ten or more counts. This sequence joins TRBV6-1 and TRBJ2-7; D uncertain. Germline CDR1 is MNHNS and CDR2 is SASEGT. This CDR3 is 14 amino acids long. Trimming took off 2 bases at V and 3 bases at J, with 11 bases between the two ends. The CDR3 DNA follows: TGTGCCAGCAGTGAACAGCTGGACGGCTACGAGCAGTACTTC. The encoded protein is CASSEQLDGYEQYF.

This clonotype was recorded many times. This chain uses TRBV29-1 with TRBJ1-1; D remains ambiguous. This CDR3 has 12 residues. The germline gives CDR1 SQVTM, CDR2 ANQGSEA. With 2 bases removed from V and 11 bases from J, the gap between germline ends came to 15 bases. CDR3: CSVEREARRAFF. The CDR3 coding sequence is TGCAGCGTTGAAAGGGAAGCTCGGCGGGCTTTCTTT.

Many counts were recorded for this clonotype. The V and J genes are TRBV14 and TRBJ2-3; 7 positions agree with TRBD2. The CDR3 totals 16 residues. V lost 1 base to trimming and J lost 1 base; unmatched junction nucleotides: 5. Germline lookup yields CDR1 SGHDN and CDR2 FVKESK. CDR3 coding DNA: TGTGCCAGCAGCCAAGCTCGGACTAGGCGCACAGATACGCAGTATTTT. As protein: CASSQARTRRTDTQYF.

This clonotype was observed many times. The genes are TRBV7-2 and TRBJ2-5, with 12 bases aligning to TRBD2. Germline CDR1 and CDR2: SGHTA and FQGNSA. V lost 0 bases and J lost 6; bases outside the gene matches: 5. CDR3 length: 16 amino acids. CDR3 region: CASSLATSGSRKTQYF. CDR3 in DNA: TGTGCCAGCAGCTTAGCGACTAGCGGGAGCAGGAAGACCCAGTACTTC.

This clonotype came up a few times. V usage is TRBV3-1 and J usage is TRBJ2-7; 13 nucleotides align to TRBD2. The CDR3 contains 17 residues. Per germline, CDR1 LGHDT and CDR2 YNNKEL (reference sequence). Losses at the gene ends were 4 bases for V and 0 bases for J; bases not matched to a gene: 6. The CDR3 DNA reads TGTGCCAGCAGCCCCGGGACTAGCGGGATGATCTCCTACGAGCAGTACTTC. Translation: CASSPGTSGMISYEQYF.

This clonotype was picked up many times. V gene TRBV29-1 combines with J gene TRBJ2-3; 7 positions match TRBD2. The germline gives CDR1 SQVTM, CDR2 ANQGSEA. V was pared by 6 bases and J by 2 bases, with 5 bases of the junction left unmatched. The CDR3 sequence is 13 residues long. The CDR3 nucleotides are TGCAGCGTGGGGACTATGTACACAGATACGCAGTATTTT. Translating gives CSVGTMYTDTQYF.

This chain uses TRBV7-9 with TRBJ2-7, with D perhaps being TRBD1 or TRBD2 (5 bases each). CDR3 length: 14 amino acids. Germline values: CDR1 SEHNR, CDR2 FQNEAQ (reference sequence). Trimming shortened V by 3 bases and J by 0 bases, and 9 bases separated the two germline ends. CDR3 nucleotide sequence: TGTGCCAGCAGCTTCGGGGACGGCTCCTACGAGCAGTACTTC. It yields the protein CASSFGDGSYEQYF.

This clonotype was counted ten times or more. The V gene is TRBV4-3, the J gene TRBJ1-2; a possible D gene is TRBD1 (5 bases). CDR1 and CDR2 from the germline V gene are LGHNA and YSLEER. The CDR3 length is 15 residues. Trimming removed 0 bases at V and 6 bases at J, with 14 bases between. CDR3 sequence (DNA): TGCGCCAGCAGCCAAGAGTTCTGGCAGGGCGATGGCTACACCTTC. This translates into CASSQEFWQGDGYTF.

With regard to this clonotype: This may be a read error, as it is one base from a much larger clone. The chain recombines TRBV12-3 or TRBV12-4 with TRBJ1-1, with a tentative D call TRBD1 (5 bases). The V gene lost 5 bases and the J gene lost 9 bases, with 22 bases spanning the gap. The CDR3 is made up of 15 amino acids. The CDR3 DNA reads as TGTGCCAGCAGTCCGCTAGGGGCGGCGGGGACTAAAGCTTTCTTT. This encodes CASSPLGAAGTKAFF.

This clonotype was counted ten times or more. The chain combines TRBV19 with TRBJ2-5; unclear D gene. The CDR3 is 13 residues long. Looked up from germline, CDR1 is LNHDA and CDR2 is SQIVND (reference sequence). V lost 5 bases to trimming and J lost 5 bases, with 12 bases between them. The CDR3 region is CASSGVLGETQYF. CDR3 DNA sequence: TGTGCCAGTAGTGGCGTCCTCGGGGAGACCCAGTACTTC.